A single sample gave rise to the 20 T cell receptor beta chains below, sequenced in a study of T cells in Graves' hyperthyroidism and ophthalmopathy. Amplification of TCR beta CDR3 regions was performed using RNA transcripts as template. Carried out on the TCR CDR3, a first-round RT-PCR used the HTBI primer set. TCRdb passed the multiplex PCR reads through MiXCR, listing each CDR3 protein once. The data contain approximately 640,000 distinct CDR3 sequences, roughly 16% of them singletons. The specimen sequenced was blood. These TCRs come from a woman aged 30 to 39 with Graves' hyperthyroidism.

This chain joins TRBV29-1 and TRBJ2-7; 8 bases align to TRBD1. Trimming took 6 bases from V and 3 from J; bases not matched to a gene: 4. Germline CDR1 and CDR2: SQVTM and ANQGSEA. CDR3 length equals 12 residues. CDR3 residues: CSVQGAGYEQYF. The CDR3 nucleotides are TGCAGCGTCCAGGGGGCGGGCTACGAGCAGTACTTC.

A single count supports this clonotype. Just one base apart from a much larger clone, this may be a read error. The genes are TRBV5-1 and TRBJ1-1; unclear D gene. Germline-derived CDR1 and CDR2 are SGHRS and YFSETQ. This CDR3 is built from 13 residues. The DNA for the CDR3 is TGCGCCAGCAGCTTGGTTTATAACACTGAAGCTTCCTTT. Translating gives CASSLVYNTEASF. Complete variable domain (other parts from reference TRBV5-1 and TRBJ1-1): KAGVTQTPRYLIKTRGQQVTLSCSPISGHRSVSWYQQTPGQGLQFLFEYFSETQRNKGNFPGRFSGRQFSNSRSEMNVSTLELGDSALYLCASSLVYNTEASFGQGTRLTVV.

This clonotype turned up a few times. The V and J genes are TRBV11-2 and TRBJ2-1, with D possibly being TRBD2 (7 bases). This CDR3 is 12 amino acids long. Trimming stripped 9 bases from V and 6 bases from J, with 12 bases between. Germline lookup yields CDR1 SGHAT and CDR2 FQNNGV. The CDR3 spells CASGGGGNEQFF. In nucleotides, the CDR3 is TGTGCCAGTGGGGGAGGGGGCAATGAGCAGTTCTTC.

The CDR3 spells CASNLSGVGNTEAFF. The CDR3, as DNA: TGTGCCAGCAATCTGAGTGGGGTAGGGAACACTGAAGCTTTCTTT. This chain uses TRBV6-1 with TRBJ1-1; D is undetermined. Germline CDR1 and CDR2: MNHNS and SASEGT. The CDR3 has 15 residues. Trimming removed 7 bases from V and 1 base from J, with 16 bases in between.

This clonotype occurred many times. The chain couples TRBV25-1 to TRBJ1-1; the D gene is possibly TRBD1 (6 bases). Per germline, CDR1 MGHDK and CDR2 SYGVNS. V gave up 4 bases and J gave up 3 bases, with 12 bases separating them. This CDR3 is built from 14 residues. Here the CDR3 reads CASSGGGSHTEAFF. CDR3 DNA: TGTGCCAGCAGTGGAGGGGGGAGCCACACTGAAGCTTTCTTT.

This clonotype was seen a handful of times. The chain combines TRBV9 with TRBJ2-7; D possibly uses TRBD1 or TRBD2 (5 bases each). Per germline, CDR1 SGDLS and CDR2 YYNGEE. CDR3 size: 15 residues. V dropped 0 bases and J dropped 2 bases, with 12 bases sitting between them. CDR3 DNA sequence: TGTGCCAGCAGCGTAGCTCCCGGGGCCCCCTACGAGCAGTACTTC. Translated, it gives CASSVAPGAPYEQYF.

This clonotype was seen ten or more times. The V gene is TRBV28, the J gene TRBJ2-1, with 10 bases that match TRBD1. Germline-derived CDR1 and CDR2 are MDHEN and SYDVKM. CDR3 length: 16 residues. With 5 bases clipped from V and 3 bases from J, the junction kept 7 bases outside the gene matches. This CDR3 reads CASSLLWTGGYNEQFF. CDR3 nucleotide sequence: TGTGCCAGCAGTCTTTTATGGACAGGGGGCTACAATGAGCAGTTCTTC.

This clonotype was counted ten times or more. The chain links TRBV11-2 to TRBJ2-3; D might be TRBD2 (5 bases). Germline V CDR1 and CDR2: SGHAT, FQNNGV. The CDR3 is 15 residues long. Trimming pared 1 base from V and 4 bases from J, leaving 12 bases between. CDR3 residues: CASSLVLAAADTQYF. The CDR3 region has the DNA TGTGCCAGCAGCTTAGTGCTAGCAGCAGCAGATACGCAGTATTTT.

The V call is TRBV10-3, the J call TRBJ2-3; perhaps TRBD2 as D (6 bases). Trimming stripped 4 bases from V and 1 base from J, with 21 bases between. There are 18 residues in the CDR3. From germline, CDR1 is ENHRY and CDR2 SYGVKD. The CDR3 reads CAISVSSRRGVGTDTQYF. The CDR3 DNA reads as TGTGCCATCAGTGTTAGTAGTCGCCGCGGGGTAGGCACAGATACGCAGTATTTT.

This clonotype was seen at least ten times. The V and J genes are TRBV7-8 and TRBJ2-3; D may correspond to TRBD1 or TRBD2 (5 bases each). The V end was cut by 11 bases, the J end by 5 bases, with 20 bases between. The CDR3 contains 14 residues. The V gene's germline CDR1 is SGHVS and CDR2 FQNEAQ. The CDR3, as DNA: TGTGCCTCAGCGGCCCAGGGATGGGGAGATACGCAGTATTTT. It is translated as CASAAQGWGDTQYF.

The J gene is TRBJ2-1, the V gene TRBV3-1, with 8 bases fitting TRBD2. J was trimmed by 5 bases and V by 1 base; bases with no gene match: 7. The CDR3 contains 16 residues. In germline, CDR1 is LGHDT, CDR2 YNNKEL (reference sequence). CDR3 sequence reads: CASSQGAGDLDNEQFF. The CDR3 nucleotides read TGTGCCAGCAGCCAAGGAGCGGGAGACTTGGACAATGAGCAGTTCTTC.

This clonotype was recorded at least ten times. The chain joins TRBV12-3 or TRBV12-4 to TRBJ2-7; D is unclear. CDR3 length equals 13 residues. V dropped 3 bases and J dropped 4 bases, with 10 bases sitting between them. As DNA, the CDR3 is TGTGCCAGCAGTTTTGGCCCTCAGTACGAGCAGTACTTC. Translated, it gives CASSFGPQYEQYF.

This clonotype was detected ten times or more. The CDR3 sequence: CASSNAPGLAIYEQYF. CDR3 DNA: TGTGCCAGCAGCAACGCCCCGGGACTAGCGATCTACGAGCAGTACTTC. The chain carries TRBV5-6 and TRBJ2-7; 10 positions match TRBD2. This CDR3 is 16 amino acids long. Germline CDR1 SGHDT, CDR2 YYEEEE. Losses at the gene ends were 4 bases for V and 3 bases for J; bases not matched to a gene: 10.

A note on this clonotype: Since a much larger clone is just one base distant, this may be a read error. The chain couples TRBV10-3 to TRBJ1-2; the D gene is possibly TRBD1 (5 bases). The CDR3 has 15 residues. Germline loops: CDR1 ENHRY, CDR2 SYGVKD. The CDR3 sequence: CAISEVGAGYHGCTF. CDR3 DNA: TGTGCCATCAGTGAGGTTGGGGCAGGGTACCATGGCTGCACCTTC.

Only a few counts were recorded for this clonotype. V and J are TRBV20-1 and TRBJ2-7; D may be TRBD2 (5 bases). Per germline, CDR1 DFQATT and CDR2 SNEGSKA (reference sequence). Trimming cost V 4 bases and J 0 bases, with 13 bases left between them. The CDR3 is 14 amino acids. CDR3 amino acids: CSATEALLSYEQYF. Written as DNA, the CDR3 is TGCAGTGCTACGGAGGCCCTCCTCTCCTACGAGCAGTACTTC.

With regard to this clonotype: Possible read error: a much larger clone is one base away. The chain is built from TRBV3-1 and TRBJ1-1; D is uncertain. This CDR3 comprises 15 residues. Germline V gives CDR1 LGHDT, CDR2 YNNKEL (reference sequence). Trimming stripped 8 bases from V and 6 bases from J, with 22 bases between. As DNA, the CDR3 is TGTGCCAGCGGCCCTTTCCGACACACCAACGCTGAAGCTTTCTTT. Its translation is CASGPFRHTNAEAFF.

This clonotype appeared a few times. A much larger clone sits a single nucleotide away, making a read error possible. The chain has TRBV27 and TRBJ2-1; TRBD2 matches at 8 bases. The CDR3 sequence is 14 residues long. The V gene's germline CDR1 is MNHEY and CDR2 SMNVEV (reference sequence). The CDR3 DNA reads TGTGCCAGCAGCAGTAGCGGGGTCCTTCGGGAGCAGTGCTTC. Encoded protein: CASSSSGVLREQCF.

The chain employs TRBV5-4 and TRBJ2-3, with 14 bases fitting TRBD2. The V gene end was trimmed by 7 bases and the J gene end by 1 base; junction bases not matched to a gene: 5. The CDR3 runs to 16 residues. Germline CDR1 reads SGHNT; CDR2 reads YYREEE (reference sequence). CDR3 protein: CASGTSGRTRTDTQYF. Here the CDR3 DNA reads TGTGCCAGCGGGACTAGCGGGAGAACCCGCACAGATACGCAGTATTTT.

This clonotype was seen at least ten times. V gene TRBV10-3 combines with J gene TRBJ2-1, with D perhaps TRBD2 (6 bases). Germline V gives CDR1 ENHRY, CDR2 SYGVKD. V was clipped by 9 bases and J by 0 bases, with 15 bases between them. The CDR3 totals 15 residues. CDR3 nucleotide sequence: TGTGCCATTTGGGACTTCCTAAGCTCCTACAATGAGCAGTTCTTC. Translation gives CAIWDFLSSYNEQFF.

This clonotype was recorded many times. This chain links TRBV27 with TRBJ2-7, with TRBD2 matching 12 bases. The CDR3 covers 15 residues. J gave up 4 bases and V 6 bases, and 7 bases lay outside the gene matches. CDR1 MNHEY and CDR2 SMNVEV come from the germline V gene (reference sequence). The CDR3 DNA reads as TGTGCCAGCAGGCAACCTGGACTAGCGGGGTACGAGCAGTACTTC. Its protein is CASRQPGLAGYEQYF.